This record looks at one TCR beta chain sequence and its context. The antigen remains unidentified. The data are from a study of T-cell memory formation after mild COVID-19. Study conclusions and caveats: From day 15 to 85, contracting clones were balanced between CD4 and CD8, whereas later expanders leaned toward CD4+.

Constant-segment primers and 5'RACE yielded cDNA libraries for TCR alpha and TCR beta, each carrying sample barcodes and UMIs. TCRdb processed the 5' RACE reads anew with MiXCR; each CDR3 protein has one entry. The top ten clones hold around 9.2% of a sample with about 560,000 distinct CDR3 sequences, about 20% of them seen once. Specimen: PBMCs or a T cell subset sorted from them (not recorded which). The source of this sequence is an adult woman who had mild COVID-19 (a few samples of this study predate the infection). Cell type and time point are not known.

The CDR3 loop is CSARGSWSNQPQHF. The CDR3 DNA is TGCAGTGCTAGAGGGAGTTGGAGCAATCAGCCCCAGCATTTT. The genes are TRBV20-1 and TRBJ1-5; no reliable D call. The length of the CDR3 is 14 residues. Germline V gene data show CDR1 as DFQATT and CDR2 as SNEGSKA (reference sequence). Trimming left V 1 base short and J 1 base short, with 8 bases between.